Each of the 26 T cell receptor beta chains below was sequenced from the same sample in a study of blood T cell repertoires in COVID-19. Libraries were prepared by immunoSEQ multiplex PCR; TCRdb keeps only in-frame clonotypes and omits some of them. The data contain under 60,000 clones, roughly four fifths of them singletons. Sequencing was carried out using peripheral blood. These TCRs come from a man aged 55 to 70 with acute or convalescent COVID-19.

The chain recombines TRBV7-3 with TRBJ2-5; 10 bases match TRBD2. Germline CDR1 and CDR2: SGHTA and FQGTGA. The CDR3 totals 15 residues. The J segment lost 0 bases and the V segment lost 5 bases, leaving 3 bases of the junction unmatched. This CDR3 is CASSPGTSDQETQYF. The DNA of the CDR3 is TGTGCCAGCAGCCCCGGGACTAGCGACCAAGAGACCCAGTACTTC.

The chain links TRBV25-1 to TRBJ2-7, with 8 bases identical to TRBD1. After removal of 6 bases from V and 1 base from J, the junction contained 5 bases not matched to a gene. CDR1 is MGHDK and CDR2 is SYGVNS in the germline V gene. CDR3 length equals 14 residues. The CDR3 spells CASSGTGFSYEQYF. Here the CDR3 DNA reads TGTGCCAGCAGCGGGACAGGTTTTTCCTACGAGCAGTACTTC.

V and J are TRBV30 and TRBJ1-3; D gene ambiguous. Germline V gene data show CDR1 as GTSNPN and CDR2 as SVGIG (reference sequence). The CDR3 spans 15 residues. Trimming removed 0 bases from V and 2 bases from J, with 11 bases in between. Here the CDR3 reads CAWSVLWRAGNTIYF. The CDR3 bases are TGTGCCTGGAGTGTACTTTGGAGAGCTGGAAACACCATATATTTT. The full variable domain, in which reference TRBV30 and TRBJ1-3 provide the parts outside the CDR3, is SQTIHQWPATLVQPVGSPLSLECTVEGTSNPNLYWYRQAAGRGLQLLFYSVGIGQISSEVPQNLSASRPQDRQFILSSKKLLLSDSGFYLCAWSVLWRAGNTIYFGEGSWLTVV.

The J gene is TRBJ2-2, the V gene TRBV25-1; the D gene is possibly TRBD1 (5 bases). The CDR3 is made up of 15 amino acids. The V end was cut by 5 bases, the J end by 2 bases, with 12 bases between. Per the germline V gene, CDR1 is MGHDK and CDR2 is SYGVNS. The CDR3 sequence is CASSTAGKNTGELFF. CDR3 DNA: TGTGCCAGCAGTACGGCAGGGAAAAACACCGGGGAGCTGTTTTTT.

The chain's CDR3 is CASSLGGGFLSGNTIYF. Written as DNA, the CDR3 is TGTGCCAGCAGCTTAGGGGGCGGATTCCTCTCTGGAAACACCATATATTTT. J is TRBJ1-3 and V is TRBV9; 7 nucleotides line up with TRBD1. Germline trimming cut 4 bases from V and 0 bases from J; bases unmatched to any gene: 10. The V gene's germline CDR1 is SGDLS and CDR2 YYNGEE. The CDR3 runs 17 residues.

The sample holds a few counts of this clone. V and J are TRBV27 and TRBJ1-2, with D unclear. Trimming pared 6 bases from V and 0 bases from J, leaving 11 bases between. CDR1 is MNHEY and CDR2 is SMNVEV in the germline V gene (reference sequence). The CDR3 covers 14 residues. CDR3 bases: TGTGCCAGCAGAGCCCCGGGAACTAACTATGGCTACACCTTC. This codes for CASRAPGTNYGYTF.

This chain links TRBV5-1 with TRBJ1-2; D remains ambiguous. The germline V gene has CDR1 SGHRS and CDR2 YFSETQ. Between the trimmed V and J ends, which lost 0 bases and 0 bases, there was a span of 15 bases. This CDR3 has 17 residues. This chain's CDR3 is CASSLGSSETSNYGYTF. Written as DNA, the CDR3 is TGCGCCAGCAGCTTGGGATCGAGTGAGACTTCTAACTATGGCTACACCTTC.

The rearrangement links TRBV24-1 to TRBJ2-1; D unresolved. Germline V gene sequence: CDR1 KGHDR, CDR2 SFDVKD. Deletions cut 4 bases from V and 0 bases from J, with 6 bases between. This CDR3 has 14 residues. CDR3 amino acids: CATSDLSSYNEQFF. The CDR3 nucleotides read TGTGCCACCAGTGACCTAAGCTCCTACAATGAGCAGTTCTTC.

The CDR3 DNA reads as TGTGCCAGTAGTATAGGGACTAGCGGTGAAGAGACCCAGTACTTC. Protein sequence: CASSIGTSGEETQYF. V is TRBV19 and J is TRBJ2-5; 10 bases are a match to TRBD2. With V trimmed by 1 base and J by 3 bases, 2 bases remained unmatched. This CDR3 contains 15 residues. Germline CDR1 and CDR2: LNHDA and SQIVND (reference sequence).

This sequence joins TRBV27 and TRBJ2-1, with TRBD2 identical over 8 bases. This CDR3 is built from 14 residues. V lost 5 bases to trimming and J lost 3 bases; unmatched junction nucleotides: 3. From germline, CDR1 is MNHEY and CDR2 SMNVEV (reference sequence). In DNA form, the CDR3 reads TGTGCCAGCAGTAAACGGGGGGGCTACAATGAGCAGTTCTTC. This sequence encodes CASSKRGGYNEQFF.

The chain uses TRBV5-1 and TRBJ1-2; 8 nucleotides match TRBD1. This CDR3 region has 16 residues. Germline V gene sequence: CDR1 SGHRS, CDR2 YFSETQ. V was pared by 4 bases and J by 4 bases, with 12 bases of the junction left unmatched. The CDR3 DNA follows: TGCGCCAGCAGCAGGAATAGTGGACAGGGAGGCTATGGCTACACCTTC. Translating it yields CASSRNSGQGGYGYTF.

V is TRBV9 and J is TRBJ2-5; 10 bases map to TRBD2. The V gene's germline CDR1 is SGDLS and CDR2 YYNGEE. V was clipped by 3 bases and J by 3 bases; unmatched bases: 5. The CDR3 covers 15 residues. The DNA of the CDR3 is TGTGCCAGCAGCGCTGATACTAGCGGGGAAGAGACCCAGTACTTC. It specifies CASSADTSGEETQYF.

The rearrangement links TRBV11-2 to TRBJ2-5; a possible D gene is TRBD1 (6 bases). Germline V gene lookup returns CDR1 SGHAT and CDR2 FQNNGV. The CDR3 is 16 amino acids. V was clipped by 3 bases and J by 2 bases, with 16 bases between them. The CDR3 sequence is CASSFLSGVRQETQYF. In DNA, the CDR3 is TGTGCCAGCAGCTTTCTATCAGGGGTGCGGCAAGAGACCCAGTACTTC.

The chain couples TRBV2 to TRBJ2-5, with 12 bases fitting TRBD2. The ends lost 6 bases at V and 2 bases at J; junction bases unmatched: 4. CDR3 size: 15 residues. The germline V gene has CDR1 SNHLY and CDR2 FYNNEI. This CDR3 is CASRRLAGAQETQYF. As DNA, the CDR3 is TGTGCCAGCAGGAGACTAGCGGGGGCTCAAGAGACCCAGTACTTC.

The V gene is TRBV30, the J gene TRBJ1-3; 9 bases are shared with TRBD1. The CDR3 totals 15 residues. V dropped 4 bases and J dropped 2; count of bases not matched to a gene: 6. Germline CDR1 reads GTSNPN; CDR2 reads SVGIG (reference sequence). CDR3 DNA: TGTGCCTGGACTTTTGACAGGGGGACTGGAAACACCATATATTTT. This encodes CAWTFDRGTGNTIYF.

This chain connects TRBV24-1 to TRBJ2-2; maybe TRBD2 (7 bases). The CDR3 spans 16 residues. V was pared by 0 bases and J by 3 bases, with 10 bases between. The V gene's germline CDR1 is KGHDR and CDR2 SFDVKD. This chain's CDR3 is CATSDLGGADTGELFF. The CDR3 DNA follows: TGTGCCACCAGTGATTTGGGGGGGGCGGACACCGGGGAGCTGTTTTTT.

This sequence joins TRBV4-1 and TRBJ1-4; 8 bases line up with TRBD1. The V gene's germline CDR1 is MGHRA and CDR2 YSYEKL. This CDR3 comprises 16 residues. Trimming removed 4 bases from V and 0 bases from J; junction bases left unmatched: 4. CDR3 region: CASSPQQGATNEKLFF. The DNA of the CDR3 is TGCGCCAGCAGCCCCCAACAGGGGGCAACTAATGAAAAACTGTTTTTT.

The chain uses TRBV2 and TRBJ2-7; D perhaps matches TRBD1 (6 bases). The germline gives CDR1 SNHLY, CDR2 FYNNEI. The CDR3 consists of 12 residues. V was trimmed by 8 bases and J by 4 bases, leaving 12 bases between them. The CDR3 DNA reads as TGTGCCAGCCTGGAACAGGGATACGAGCAGTACTTC. Its translation: CASLEQGYEQYF. The variable domain in full, with the rest retrieved from reference TRBV2 and TRBJ2-7, is EPEVTQTPSHQVTQMGQEVILRCVPISNHLYFYWYRQILGQKVEFLVSFYNNEISEKSEIFDDQFSVERPDGSNFTLKIRSTKLEDSAMYFCASLEQGYEQYFGPGTRLTVT.

This clone was counted a few times. The chain couples TRBV19 to TRBJ2-7; maybe TRBD1 (5 bases). Germline CDR1 and CDR2: LNHDA and SQIVND (reference sequence). This CDR3 spans 13 amino acids. V was cut by 10 bases and J by 1 base, with 14 bases left in between. The CDR3 reads CATRLAGSYEQYF. For the CDR3, the DNA is TGTGCCACAAGACTGGCAGGGTCCTACGAGCAGTACTTC.

This clone has just one count. This rearrangement joins TRBV19 to TRBJ1-1; TRBD1 matches 7 bases. CDR3 length: 14 amino acids. The germline V gene has CDR1 LNHDA and CDR2 SQIVND (reference sequence). Germline trimming cut 7 bases from V and 6 bases from J; bases unmatched to any gene: 11. The chain's CDR3 is CASTPQSTGPEAFF. The DNA for the CDR3 is TGTGCCAGTACCCCACAGTCGACAGGGCCTGAAGCTTTCTTT.

The CDR3 is CASSLVPAGRGNEQFF. CDR3 nucleotide sequence: TGTGCCAGCAGCTTAGTGCCAGCGGGGAGGGGAAATGAGCAGTTCTTC. This chain joins TRBV7-2 and TRBJ2-1, with TRBD2 matching over 7 bases. The J segment lost 7 bases and the V segment lost 1 base, leaving 10 bases of the junction unmatched. There are 16 residues in the CDR3. CDR1 and CDR2 (germline): SGHTA, FQGNSA.

V gene TRBV18 combines with J gene TRBJ2-3; D is unclear. This CDR3 contains 13 residues. Trimming took off 3 bases at V and 7 bases at J, with 11 bases between the two ends. Germline V lookup: CDR1 KGHSH, CDR2 LQKENI. DNA for the CDR3: TGTGCCAGCTCACCCACCTTGCACTATACGCAGTATTTT. The encoded protein is CASSPTLHYTQYF.

This clone was seen only a few times. This sequence joins TRBV4-2 and TRBJ1-1; 8 bases map to TRBD1. The CDR3 spans 16 residues. Germline V CDR1 and CDR2: LGHNA, YNFKEQ. V was pared by 1 base and J by 3 bases, with 7 bases of the junction left unmatched. The CDR3 loop reads CASSQGAGGADTEAFF. The DNA for the CDR3 is TGTGCCAGCAGCCAAGGTGCAGGGGGCGCTGACACTGAAGCTTTCTTT.

This clone showed up just once. This chain joins TRBV6-5 and TRBJ2-7; 7 nucleotides line up with TRBD1. After removal of 6 bases from V and 7 bases from J, the junction contained 6 bases not matched to a gene. Germline V gene data show CDR1 as MNHEY and CDR2 as SVGAGI. The CDR3 runs to 12 residues. The CDR3 coding sequence is TGTGCCAGCAGCTCGACAGGGCAAGAGCAGTACTTC. It yields the protein CASSSTGQEQYF.

The CDR3 reads CASSLGDRGRETQYF. CDR3 bases: TGTGCCAGCAGCTTAGGGGACAGGGGTCGGGAGACCCAGTACTTC. The gene calls are TRBV11-2 and TRBJ2-5; TRBD1 matches 10 bases. This CDR3 contains 15 residues. After removal of 1 base from V and 5 bases from J, the junction contained 4 bases not matched to a gene. From germline, CDR1 is SGHAT and CDR2 FQNNGV.

This clone has only a few counts. The rearrangement uses TRBV6-6 and TRBJ2-7; 8 bases match TRBD1. Germline trimming cut 6 bases from V and 1 base from J; bases unmatched to any gene: 26. The CDR3 runs to 21 residues. Germline CDR1 MNHNY, CDR2 SVGAGI (reference sequence). The CDR3 DNA is TGTGCCAGCAGCGGTAATACCGGAGGGACAGGACTTACCCGGGATTCCTACGAGCAGTACTTC. Protein product: CASSGNTGGTGLTRDSYEQYF.